This entry describes one T cell receptor (beta chain). The antigen remains undetermined. Germline values: CDR1 LGHNA, CDR2 YNFKEQ. This CDR3 spans 14 amino acids. Trimming took off 4 bases at V and 4 bases at J, with 13 bases between the two ends. This specimen comes from a study of T-cell reconstitution after alpha-beta-depleted transplantation in children. TCRbeta library construction was performed incorporating unique molecular identifiers. Using its own MiXCR run on the PCR reads, TCRdb lists one record per CDR3 protein. The repertoire holds about 980,000 distinct CDR3 sequences, with roughly 29% as singletons. General study findings and limits: Where alpha-beta T cells came from about two months after transplant was reportedly several hundred expanded graft clones. T-cell numbers and diversity one year post-transplant derived largely from freshly generated T cells. Day-60 TCRbeta diversity that was high in some patients was derived from surviving recipient T cells and thymic progenitors.

The source material was PBMCs, mostly from graft donor cells, sampled 360 days after TCRalphabeta/CD19-depleted stem cell transplant. This receptor was taken from a boy younger than two who had a stem cell transplant for SCID, so the T cells may come from the graft donor. This chain uses TRBV4-2 with TRBJ1-2, with D tentatively TRBD1 (5 bases). The CDR3 DNA is TGTGCCAGCAGCCCCGCGGGGCAAATCTATGGCTACACCTTC. Protein: CASSPAGQIYGYTF.